The rows below give T cell receptor beta chains drawn from one sample of a study of blood T cell repertoires in COVID-19. Profiled with immunoSEQ multiplex PCR; TCRdb holds only in-frame clones, not every one. This sample has under 250,000 clones, with 82% found just once. The sequencing input was peripheral blood. The receptors were sampled from an older woman with COVID-19, enrolled during active disease. Both conserved end residues are part of each CDR3. Fields, in order: D gene, V gene, J gene, clone size, CDR3 protein, CDR3 DNA. D genes are given only for firm matches. Clone size is stated in some rows and not others, as once, few, many or a class when expanded.

D: TRBD1; V: TRBV5-1; J: TRBJ1-2; size: NA; CDR3: CASSQGQGASGYTF; DNA: TGCGCCAGCAGCCAGGGACAGGGGGCGAGTGGCTACACCTTC
D: NA; V: TRBV19; J: TRBJ1-1; size: once; CDR3: CASSIGFRSGHMNTEAFF; DNA: TGTGCCAGTAGTATAGGTTTCCGTAGCGGTCACATGAACACTGAAGCTTTCTTT
D: NA; V: TRBV28; J: TRBJ2-1; size: NA; CDR3: CASSRPGHETSIVNEQFF; DNA: TGTGCCAGCAGTCGTCCAGGGCACGAGACCAGCATCGTCAATGAGCAGTTCTTC
D: NA; V: TRBV4-3; J: TRBJ1-1; size: NA; CDR3: CASSQFPHINTEAFF; DNA: TGCGCCAGCAGCCAATTCCCGCACATAAACACTGAAGCTTTCTTT
D: TRBD1; V: TRBV6-2/TRBV6-3; J: TRBJ1-5; size: NA; CDR3: CASSRTGANQPQHF; DNA: TGTGCCAGCAGTCGGACAGGGGCTAATCAGCCCCAGCATTTT
D: NA; V: TRBV29-1; J: TRBJ1-1; size: once; CDR3: CSSNGVGNTEAFF; DNA: TGCAGCTCGAACGGGGTTGGGAACACTGAAGCTTTCTTT
D: NA; V: TRBV10-3; J: TRBJ1-2; size: NA; CDR3: CAISESFRNYGYTF; DNA: TGTGCCATCAGTGAGTCGTTCAGAAACTATGGCTACACCTTC
D: NA; V: TRBV7-9; J: TRBJ2-1; size: NA; CDR3: CASSLTREQFF; DNA: TGTGCCAGCAGCTTGACACGAGAGCAGTTCTTC
D: TRBD2; V: TRBV20-1; J: TRBJ2-1; size: NA; CDR3: CSARDGRARFEQFF; DNA: TGCAGTGCTCGTGACGGGAGGGCTAGGTTTGAGCAGTTCTTC
D: NA; V: TRBV6-5; J: TRBJ2-6; size: NA; CDR3: CASSSRGTSGANVLTF; DNA: TGTGCCAGCAGTTCCCGGGGGACTTCTGGGGCCAACGTCCTGACTTTC
D: NA; V: TRBV21-1; J: TRBJ1-3; size: NA; CDR3: CASSRDKRDF; DNA: TGTGCCAGCAGCCGGGACAAACGGGATTTT
D: NA; V: TRBV5-4; J: TRBJ2-3; size: NA; CDR3: CASSLRQTPPTDTQYF; DNA: TGTGCCAGCAGCTTGCGCCAAACACCCCCCACAGATACGCAGTATTTT
D: TRBD1; V: TRBV30; J: TRBJ2-7; size: NA; CDR3: CAWDRGSYEQYF; DNA: TGTGCCTGGGACAGGGGATCCTACGAGCAGTACTTC
D: TRBD2; V: TRBV5-6; J: TRBJ2-5; size: NA; CDR3: CASSLWREGQETQYF; DNA: TGTGCCAGCAGCTTGTGGCGGGAGGGCCAAGAGACCCAGTACTTC
D: NA; V: TRBV5-1; J: TRBJ1-1; size: NA; CDR3: CASTPRGSPRAEAFF; DNA: TGCGCCAGCACTCCTAGGGGCTCCCCACGGGCTGAAGCTTTCTTT
D: TRBD1; V: TRBV28; J: TRBJ1-2; size: NA; CDR3: CASSSQGQGNYGYTF; DNA: TGTGCCAGCAGTTCACAGGGACAGGGAAACTATGGCTACACCTTC
D: TRBD1; V: TRBV28; J: TRBJ1-6; size: NA; CDR3: CASSLGTDNSPLHF; DNA: TGTGCCAGCAGTTTAGGGACAGATAATTCACCCCTCCACTTT
D: TRBD1; V: TRBV6-5; J: TRBJ1-4; size: NA; CDR3: CASSYGTGEKLFF; DNA: TGTGCCAGCAGTTACGGGACAGGGGAAAAACTGTTTTTT
D: NA; V: TRBV29-1; J: TRBJ2-7; size: NA; CDR3: CSVSKGAAYEQYF; DNA: TGCAGCGTAAGTAAGGGAGCCGCCTACGAGCAGTACTTC
D: NA; V: TRBV5-1; J: TRBJ2-2; size: NA; CDR3: CASSFGHRSAGELFF; DNA: TGCGCCAGCAGCTTTGGACATCGTTCCGCCGGGGAGCTGTTTTTT
D: TRBD2; V: TRBV9; J: TRBJ2-1; size: NA; CDR3: CATPGGEAYNEQFF; DNA: TGTGCCACCCCGGGGGGGGAGGCCTACAATGAGCAGTTCTTC
D: TRBD1; V: TRBV6-6; J: TRBJ2-5; size: once; CDR3: CASRTGPSETQYF; DNA: TGTGCCAGCCGGACAGGACCCTCCGAGACCCAGTACTTC
D: NA; V: TRBV20-1; J: TRBJ1-1; size: NA; CDR3: CSARPLTEAFF; DNA: TGCAGTGCTAGACCCCTCACTGAAGCTTTCTTT
D: NA; V: TRBV4-1; J: TRBJ1-3; size: NA; CDR3: CASSQDNSGNTIYF; DNA: TGCGCCAGCAGCCAAGACAACTCTGGAAACACCATATATTTT
D: NA; V: TRBV25-1; J: TRBJ1-1; size: NA; CDR3: CASSDTPQRTEAFF; DNA: TGTGCCAGCAGTGATACCCCCCAGAGGACTGAAGCTTTCTTT
D: NA; V: TRBV11-2; J: TRBJ2-7; size: NA; CDR3: CASSLTGKLGEQYF; DNA: TGTGCCAGCAGCTTGACGGGAAAGTTGGGGGAGCAGTACTTC
D: TRBD1; V: TRBV19; J: TRBJ2-2; size: NA; CDR3: CASSAGTGEAGELFF; DNA: TGTGCCAGTAGTGCCGGGACAGGGGAGGCCGGGGAGCTGTTTTTT
D: NA; V: TRBV29-1; J: TRBJ2-7; size: NA; CDR3: CSGRAMNEQYF; DNA: TGCAGCGGGAGGGCTATGAACGAGCAGTACTTC
D: NA; V: TRBV5-5; J: TRBJ2-1; size: NA; CDR3: CASSSTVSYNEQFF; DNA: TGTGCCAGCAGCTCGACAGTCTCCTACAATGAGCAGTTCTTC
D: NA; V: TRBV28; J: TRBJ2-2; size: NA; CDR3: CASSLRAGELFF; DNA: TGTGCCAGCAGTTTACGGGCCGGGGAGCTGTTTTTT
D: TRBD1; V: TRBV20-1; J: TRBJ1-2; size: NA; CDR3: CSASGGTANYGYTF; DNA: TGCAGTGCTAGTGGTGGGACAGCTAACTATGGCTACACCTTC
D: TRBD1; V: TRBV7-2; J: TRBJ1-5; size: NA; CDR3: CASSPYFTGAYSNQPQHF; DNA: TGTGCCAGCAGCCCCTACTTTACAGGGGCCTATAGCAATCAGCCCCAGCATTTT
D: NA; V: TRBV30; J: TRBJ2-1; size: NA; CDR3: CAWSVGGPYNEQFF; DNA: TGTGCCTGGAGTGTTGGCGGTCCCTACAATGAGCAGTTCTTC